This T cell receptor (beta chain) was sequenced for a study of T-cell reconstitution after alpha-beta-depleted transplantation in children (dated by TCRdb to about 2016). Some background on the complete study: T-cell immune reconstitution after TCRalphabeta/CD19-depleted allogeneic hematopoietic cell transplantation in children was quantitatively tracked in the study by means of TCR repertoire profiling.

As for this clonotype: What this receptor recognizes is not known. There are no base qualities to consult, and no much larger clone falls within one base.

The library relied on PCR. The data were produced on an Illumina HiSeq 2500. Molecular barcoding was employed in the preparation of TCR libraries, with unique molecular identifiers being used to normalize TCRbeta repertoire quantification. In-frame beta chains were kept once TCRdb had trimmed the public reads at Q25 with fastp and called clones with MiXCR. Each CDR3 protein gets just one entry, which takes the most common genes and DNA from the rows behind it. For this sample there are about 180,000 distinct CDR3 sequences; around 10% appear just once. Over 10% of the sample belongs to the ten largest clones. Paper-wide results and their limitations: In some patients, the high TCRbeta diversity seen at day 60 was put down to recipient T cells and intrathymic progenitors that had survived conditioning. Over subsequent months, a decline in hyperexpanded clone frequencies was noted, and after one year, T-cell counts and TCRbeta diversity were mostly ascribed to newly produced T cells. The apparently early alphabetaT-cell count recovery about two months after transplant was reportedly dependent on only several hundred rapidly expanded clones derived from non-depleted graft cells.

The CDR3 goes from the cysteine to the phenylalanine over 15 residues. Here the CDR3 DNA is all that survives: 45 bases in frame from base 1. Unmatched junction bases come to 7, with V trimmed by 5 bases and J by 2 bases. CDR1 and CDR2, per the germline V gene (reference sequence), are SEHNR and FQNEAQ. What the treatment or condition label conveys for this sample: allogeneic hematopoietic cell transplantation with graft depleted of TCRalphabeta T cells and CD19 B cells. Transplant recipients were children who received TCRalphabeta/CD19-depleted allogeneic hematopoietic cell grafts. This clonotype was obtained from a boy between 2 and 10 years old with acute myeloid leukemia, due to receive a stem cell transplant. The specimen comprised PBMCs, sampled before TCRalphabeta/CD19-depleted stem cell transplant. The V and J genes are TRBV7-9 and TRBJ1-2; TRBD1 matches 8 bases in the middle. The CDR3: CASSPGSGGNYGYTF. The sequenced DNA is TGTGCCAGCAGCCCCGGATCAGGGGGCAACTATGGCTACACCTTC.